The 28 T cell receptor beta chains below come from one sample, sequenced in a study of CD8 T cell repertoires and HIV-1 epitope variants. This table comes from immunoSEQ multiplex PCR, and its TCRdb copy is limited to in-frame clones, with some not included. The table includes roughly 4,600 clones, under 75% detected once. Their cognate antigens are unknown. The specimen sequenced was cultured CD8+ T cells derived from PBMCs. These receptor sequences come from a male donor with HIV.

V and J are TRBV10-2 and TRBJ2-3; D is perhaps TRBD1 (5 bases). Germline assignment: CDR1 WSHSY and CDR2 SAAADI. V lost 6 bases to trimming and J lost 2 bases, with 24 bases between them. This CDR3 has 18 amino acids. CDR3 residues: CASRVYTNMGPDTDTQYF. In DNA form, the CDR3 reads TGCGCCAGCAGGGTATATACTAATATGGGGCCAGACACAGATACGCAGTATTTT.

The V and J genes are TRBV5-1 and TRBJ2-7; D gene unclear. CDR1 SGHRS and CDR2 YFSETQ come from the germline V gene. The CDR3 contains 15 residues. With 0 bases removed from V and 0 bases from J, the gap between germline ends came to 10 bases. This CDR3 reads CASSLEVVSSYEQYF. The CDR3 bases are TGCGCCAGCAGCTTGGAGGTCGTTTCCTCCTACGAGCAGTACTTC.

The chain joins TRBV7-9 to TRBJ1-2, with 8 bases lining up with TRBD1. This CDR3 is built from 15 residues. V shed 1 base, J shed 4 bases, and the junction held 5 bases outside the gene matches. Germline V gene sequence: CDR1 SEHNR, CDR2 FQNEAQ (reference sequence). The CDR3 reads CASSLVGQGAYGYTF. The CDR3 DNA is TGTGCCAGCAGCTTAGTTGGGCAGGGGGCCTATGGCTACACCTTC.

This chain joins TRBV5-1 and TRBJ1-6; 8 bases map to TRBD1. Germline CDR1 reads SGHRS; CDR2 reads YFSETQ. V shed 4 bases and J 6 bases; nucleotides not matched to a gene: 9. This CDR3 has 16 residues. In DNA form, the CDR3 reads TGCGCCAGCAGCGCTGGACAGGGCGGATCTAATTCACCCCTCCACTTT. Protein sequence: CASSAGQGGSNSPLHF.

This clone was recorded once. The chain uses TRBV5-6 and TRBJ1-2, with unresolved D. The ends were cut back, 4 bases at V and 4 bases at J, with 11 bases in the middle. Per germline, CDR1 SGHDT and CDR2 YYEEEE. The CDR3 sequence is 13 residues long. CDR3 DNA: TGTGCCAGCAGCGAAGGGCCTCTCTATGGCTACACCTTC. This translates into CASSEGPLYGYTF. The full variable domain, its missing parts supplied by reference TRBV5-6 and TRBJ1-2, is DAGVTQSPTHLIKTRGQQVTLRCSPKSGHDTVSWYQQALGQGPQFIFQYYEEEERQRGNFPDRFSGHQFPNYSSELNVNALLLGDSALYLCASSEGPLYGYTFGSGTRLTVV.

The chain has TRBV29-1 and TRBJ2-5; unclear D gene. Trimming pared 2 bases from V and 5 bases from J, leaving 15 bases between. The CDR3 runs 14 residues. The V gene's germline CDR1 is SQVTM and CDR2 ANQGSEA. The CDR3 region has the DNA TGCAGCGTTGAAAGCCCTCGCGATGGGGAGACCCAGTACTTC. Translated: CSVESPRDGETQYF.

V gene TRBV27 combines with J gene TRBJ2-1; 7 nucleotides align to TRBD1. Trimming took 5 bases from V and 4 from J; bases not matched to a gene: 8. Per germline, CDR1 MNHEY and CDR2 SMNVEV (reference sequence). The CDR3 totals 15 residues. The CDR3 region has the DNA TGTGCCAGCAGTCCAGGGGGACAGCCATACAATGAGCAGTTCTTC. It yields the protein CASSPGGQPYNEQFF.

This clone was seen a few times. The V and J genes are TRBV5-5 and TRBJ1-1; D remains unclear. V was pared by 3 bases and J by 2 bases, with 14 bases between. Looked up from germline, CDR1 is SGHKS and CDR2 is YYEKEE (reference sequence). CDR3 length equals 15 residues. The CDR3 sequence: CASSSLSQVNTEAFF. The CDR3 coding sequence is TGTGCCAGCAGCTCTCTATCACAAGTAAACACTGAAGCTTTCTTT.

This chain joins TRBV28 and TRBJ1-1, with a weak D call TRBD1 (6 bases). This CDR3 contains 16 residues. The germline gives CDR1 MDHEN, CDR2 SYDVKM. Trimming removed 3 bases from V and 1 base from J, with 15 bases in between. CDR3 nucleotide sequence: TGTGCCAGCAGTTTCTTCCATTCGGGGGCGAACACTGAAGCTTTCTTT. This codes for CASSFFHSGANTEAFF.

This clone has a handful of counts. J is TRBJ1-2 and V is TRBV10-3; the D gene is possibly TRBD1 (6 bases). Trimming cost V 5 bases and J 6 bases, with 22 bases left between them. Germline CDR1 and CDR2: ENHRY and SYGVKD. The CDR3 loop spans 16 amino acids. The CDR3 bases are TGTGCCATCAGTCCTCAACTCGGAGAGGGGGTAAATGGCTACACCTTC. Amino acid sequence: CAISPQLGEGVNGYTF.

The V gene is TRBV5-6, the J gene TRBJ1-1; D might be TRBD1 (5 bases). Between the trimmed V and J ends, which lost 5 bases and 1 base, there was a span of 21 bases. The CDR3 spans 17 residues. Germline CDR1 is SGHDT and CDR2 is YYEEEE. The CDR3 sequence: CASSSSSRGTWNTEAFF. The CDR3 region has the DNA TGTGCCAGCAGTTCTTCCTCCCGTGGGACTTGGAACACTGAAGCTTTCTTT.

In this sample, this clone turned up once. This chain uses TRBV7-2 with TRBJ1-2, with a weak D call TRBD1 (5 bases). The length of the CDR3 is 15 residues. The V end was cut by 5 bases, the J end by 3 bases, with 16 bases between. Germline assignment: CDR1 SGHTA and CDR2 FQGNSA. The CDR3 is CASSPRVQADYGYTF. In DNA, the CDR3 is TGTGCCAGCAGCCCTCGGGTACAGGCCGACTATGGCTACACCTTC.

The chain recombines TRBV25-1 with TRBJ2-2; D is possibly TRBD2 (6 bases). Germline V gene lookup returns CDR1 MGHDK and CDR2 SYGVNS. Trimming pared 2 bases from V and 1 base from J, leaving 11 bases between. This CDR3 region has 16 residues. CDR3 region: CASSEVGLQNTGELFF. The CDR3 DNA follows: TGTGCCAGCAGTGAAGTGGGACTGCAGAACACCGGGGAGCTGTTTTTT.

The rearrangement uses TRBV28 and TRBJ1-1, with a possible D match to TRBD1 (5 bases). Trimming took off 3 bases at V and 0 bases at J, with 14 bases between the two ends. This CDR3 contains 16 residues. Germline V CDR1 and CDR2: MDHEN, SYDVKM. Written as DNA, the CDR3 is TGTGCCAGCAGTTTGATCAGGGAAGATTTGAACACTGAAGCTTTCTTT. It is translated as CASSLIREDLNTEAFF.

The table lists this clone with a few counts. The chain combines TRBV19 with TRBJ1-5, with D hard to call. Germline V gene lookup returns CDR1 LNHDA and CDR2 SQIVND (reference sequence). Trimming took 1 base from V and 9 from J, leaving 10 bases between them. The CDR3 is 13 amino acids. The CDR3 DNA reads as TGTGCCAGTAGTATAGTTCCGGAGGGGCCCCAGCATTTT. Translation gives CASSIVPEGPQHF.

This clone has just one count. The chain links TRBV29-1 to TRBJ1-2; no definite D call. In germline, CDR1 is SQVTM, CDR2 ANQGSEA. Trimming took off 4 bases at V and 4 bases at J, with 16 bases between the two ends. The CDR3 has 14 amino acids. CDR3 DNA: TGCAGCGTTGGCTCGGGCTTACGGTCCTATGGCTACACCTTC. Translated, it gives CSVGSGLRSYGYTF.

The V call is TRBV28, the J call TRBJ1-1; a possible D gene is TRBD1 (6 bases). Deletions cut 4 bases from V and 4 bases from J, with 25 bases between. Germline values: CDR1 MDHEN, CDR2 SYDVKM. This CDR3 is built from 18 residues. CDR3 in DNA: TGTGCCAGCAGTTCAGTTATGGTGGGGGGCGAAAAGGTCACTGAAGCTTTCTTT. As protein: CASSSVMVGGEKVTEAFF.

This sequence joins TRBV28 and TRBJ2-7, with 7 bases aligning to TRBD1. The ends lost 8 bases at V and 4 bases at J; junction bases unmatched: 11. The CDR3 sequence is 14 residues long. CDR1 MDHEN and CDR2 SYDVKM come from the germline V gene. The CDR3 sequence: CASLGDSLGYEQYF. DNA of the CDR3: TGTGCCAGCTTGGGGGACAGTTTGGGTTACGAGCAGTACTTC.

The chain recombines TRBV4-3 with TRBJ2-1, with a weak D call TRBD1 (6 bases). The germline V gene encodes CDR1 LGHNA and CDR2 YSLEER. The CDR3 totals 15 residues. The V end was cut by 1 base, the J end by 5 bases, with 12 bases between. DNA for the CDR3: TGCGCCAGCAGCCAAGTTAACAGGGTAAACAATGAGCAGTTCTTC. The encoded protein is CASSQVNRVNNEQFF.

The CDR3 DNA sequence: TGTGCCAGCAGTTTATCAGGGGGCAGGGGCTATGGCTACACCTTC. Translation: CASSLSGGRGYGYTF. This chain uses TRBV27 with TRBJ1-2, with 7 bases identical to TRBD1. Germline CDR1 is MNHEY and CDR2 is SMNVEV (reference sequence). J lost 4 bases, V lost 0 bases, and 5 bases had no gene match. The CDR3 loop spans 15 amino acids.

This chain links TRBV6-4 with TRBJ2-1; 8 nucleotides align to TRBD2. The CDR3 totals 15 residues. Germline CDR1 and CDR2: MRHNA and SNTAGT. V shed 4 bases and J 0 bases; nucleotides not matched to a gene: 2. This CDR3 reads CASSVSGISYNEQFF. CDR3 DNA sequence: TGTGCCAGCAGTGTTAGCGGGATCTCCTACAATGAGCAGTTCTTC.

This CDR3 reads CTSSHSLRYEQYF. DNA for the CDR3: TGCACCAGCAGCCATTCTCTGCGGTACGAGCAGTACTTC. V gene TRBV1 combines with J gene TRBJ2-7; the table's D call, TRBD2, was not checked against the DNA. TRBV1 is tagged as a pseudogene. This CDR3 is 13 amino acids long.

The chain combines TRBV27 with TRBJ1-2; a weak D match, TRBD1 (5 bases). Trimming took 6 bases from V and 5 from J, leaving 13 bases between them. Germline CDR1 and CDR2: MNHEY and SMNVEV (reference sequence). This CDR3 has 13 amino acids. The CDR3 loop is CASRDSGTYGYTF. CDR3 DNA sequence: TGTGCCAGCAGGGATTCAGGGACTTATGGCTACACCTTC.

Only a few counts were recorded for this clone. CDR3: CASSQAPLPLDLDEQFF. CDR3 coding DNA: TGCGCCAGCAGCCAAGCCCCCCTACCACTAGATCTAGATGAGCAGTTCTTC. The rearrangement joins TRBV4-3 to TRBJ2-1, with D maybe TRBD2 (5 bases). Per the germline V gene, CDR1 is LGHNA and CDR2 is YSLEER. The CDR3 has 17 residues. Trimming left V 1 base short and J 8 bases short, with 21 bases between.

The chain links TRBV11-3 to TRBJ2-2; no clear D. Deletions cut 3 bases from V and 5 bases from J, with 7 bases between. The CDR3 extends over 13 amino acids. Germline-derived CDR1 and CDR2 are SGHNT and YENEEA. CDR3 region: CASSFRRTGELFF. CDR3 sequence (DNA): TGTGCCAGCAGCTTTAGAAGGACCGGGGAGCTGTTTTTT.

This clone was observed a few times. The rearrangement links TRBV15 to TRBJ1-1; D uncertain. Trimming took off 0 bases at V and 2 bases at J, with 10 bases between the two ends. The CDR3 totals 15 residues. CDR1 is LNHNV, CDR2 YYDKDF, per germline (reference sequence). CDR3: CATSRDRGLNTEAFF. The CDR3 region has the DNA TGTGCCACCAGCAGAGACCGGGGTTTAAACACTGAAGCTTTCTTT. Filled out from reference TRBV15 and TRBJ1-1, the complete variable domain reads DAMVIQNPRYQVTQFGKPVTLSCSQTLNHNVMYWYQQKSSQAPKLLFHYYDKDFNNEADTPDNFQSRRPNTSFCFLDIRSPGLGDTAMYLCATSRDRGLNTEAFFGQGTRLTVV.

This sequence joins TRBV25-1 and TRBJ1-3; no firm D call. The CDR3 is made up of 15 amino acids. The germline CDR1 and CDR2 sequences are MGHDK and SYGVNS. Trimming shortened V by 3 bases and J by 0 bases, and 9 bases separated the two germline ends. CDR3 in DNA: TGTGCCAGCAGTGATTTTGGCAGCTCTGGAAACACCATATATTTT. Protein sequence: CASSDFGSSGNTIYF.

This clone came up a few times. The chain recombines TRBV7-6 with TRBJ2-1; 12 nucleotides align to TRBD2. The CDR3 is made up of 15 amino acids. Germline CDR1 is SGHVS and CDR2 is FNYEAQ. The junction had 8 bases not matched to a gene; V was cut back by 7 bases and J by 7 bases. CDR3 sequence reads: CASTETSGSRNEQFF. The CDR3 DNA sequence: TGTGCCAGCACCGAGACTAGCGGGAGTCGGAATGAGCAGTTCTTC.